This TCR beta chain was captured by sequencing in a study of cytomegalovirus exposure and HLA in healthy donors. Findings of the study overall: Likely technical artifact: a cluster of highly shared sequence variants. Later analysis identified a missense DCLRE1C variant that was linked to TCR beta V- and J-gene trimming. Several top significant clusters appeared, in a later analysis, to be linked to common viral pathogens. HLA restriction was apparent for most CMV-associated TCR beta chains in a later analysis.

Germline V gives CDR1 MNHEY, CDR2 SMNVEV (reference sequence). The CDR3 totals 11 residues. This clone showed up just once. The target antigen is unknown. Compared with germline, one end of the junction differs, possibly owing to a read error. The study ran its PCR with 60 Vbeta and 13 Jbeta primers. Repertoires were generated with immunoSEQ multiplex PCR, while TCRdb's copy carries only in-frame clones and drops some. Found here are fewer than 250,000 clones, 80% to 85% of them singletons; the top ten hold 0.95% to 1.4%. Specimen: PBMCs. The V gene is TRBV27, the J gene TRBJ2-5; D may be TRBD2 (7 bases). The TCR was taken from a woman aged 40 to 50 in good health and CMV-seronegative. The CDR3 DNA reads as TGCCTGGCGGGGGCAGGGGAGACCCAGTACTTC. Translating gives CLAGAGETQYF.